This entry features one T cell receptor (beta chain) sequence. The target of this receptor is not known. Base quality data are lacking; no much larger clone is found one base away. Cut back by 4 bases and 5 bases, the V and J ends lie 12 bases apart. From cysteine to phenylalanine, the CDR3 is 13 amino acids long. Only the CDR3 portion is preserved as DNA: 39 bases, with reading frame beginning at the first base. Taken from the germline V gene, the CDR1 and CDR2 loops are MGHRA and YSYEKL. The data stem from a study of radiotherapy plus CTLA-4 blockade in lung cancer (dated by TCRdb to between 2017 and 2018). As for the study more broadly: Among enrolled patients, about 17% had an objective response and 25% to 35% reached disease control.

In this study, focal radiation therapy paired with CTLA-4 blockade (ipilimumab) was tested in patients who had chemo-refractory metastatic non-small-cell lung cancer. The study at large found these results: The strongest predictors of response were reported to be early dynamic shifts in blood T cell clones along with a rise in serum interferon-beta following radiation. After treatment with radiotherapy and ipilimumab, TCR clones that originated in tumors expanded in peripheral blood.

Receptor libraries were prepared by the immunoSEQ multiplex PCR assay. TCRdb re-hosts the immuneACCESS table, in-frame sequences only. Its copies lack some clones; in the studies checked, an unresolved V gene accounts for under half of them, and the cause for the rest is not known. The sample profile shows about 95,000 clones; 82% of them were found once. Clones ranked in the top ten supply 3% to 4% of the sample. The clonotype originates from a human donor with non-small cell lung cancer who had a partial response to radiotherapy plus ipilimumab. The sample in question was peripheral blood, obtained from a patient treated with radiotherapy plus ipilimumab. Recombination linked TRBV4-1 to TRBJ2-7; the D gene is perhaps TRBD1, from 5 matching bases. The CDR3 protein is CASSRVPRDEQYF. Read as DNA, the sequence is TGCGCCAGCAGCCGGGTACCCAGGGACGAGCAGTACTTC.